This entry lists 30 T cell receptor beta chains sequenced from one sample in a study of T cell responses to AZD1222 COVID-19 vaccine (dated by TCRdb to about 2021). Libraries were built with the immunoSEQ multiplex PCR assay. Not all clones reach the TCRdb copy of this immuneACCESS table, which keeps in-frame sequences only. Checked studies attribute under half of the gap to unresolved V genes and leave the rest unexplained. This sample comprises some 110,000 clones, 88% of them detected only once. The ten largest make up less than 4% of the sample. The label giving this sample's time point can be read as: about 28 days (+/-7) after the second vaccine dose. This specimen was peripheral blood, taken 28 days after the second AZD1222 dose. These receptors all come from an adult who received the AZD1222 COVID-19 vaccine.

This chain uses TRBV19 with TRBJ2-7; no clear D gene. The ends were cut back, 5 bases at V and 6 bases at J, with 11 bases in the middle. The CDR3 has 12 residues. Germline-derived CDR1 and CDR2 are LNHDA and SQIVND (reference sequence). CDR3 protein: CASSSGQREQYF. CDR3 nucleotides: TGTGCCAGTAGTTCGGGCCAACGCGAGCAGTACTTC. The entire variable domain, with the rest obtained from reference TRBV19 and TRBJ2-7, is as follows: DGGITQSPKYLFRKEGQNVTLSCEQNLNHDAMYWYRQDPGQGLRLIYYSQIVNDFQKGDIAEGYSVSREKKESFPLTVTSAQKNPTAFYLCASSSGQREQYFGPGTRLTVT.

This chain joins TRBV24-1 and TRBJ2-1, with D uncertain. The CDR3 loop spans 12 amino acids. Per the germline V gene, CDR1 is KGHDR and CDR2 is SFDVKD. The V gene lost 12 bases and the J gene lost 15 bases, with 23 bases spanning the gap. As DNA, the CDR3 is TGTGCCTCATTTATCGGGCTAAAGGGTTGGTTCTTC. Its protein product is CASFIGLKGWFF.

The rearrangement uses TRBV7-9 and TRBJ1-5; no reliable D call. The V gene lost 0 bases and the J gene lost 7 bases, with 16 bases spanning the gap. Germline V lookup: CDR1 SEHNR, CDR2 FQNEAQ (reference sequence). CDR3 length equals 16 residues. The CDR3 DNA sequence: TGTGCCAGCAGCTTAGCGGCCGGTAGGTTCCCCCAGCCCCAGCATTTT. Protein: CASSLAAGRFPQPQHF. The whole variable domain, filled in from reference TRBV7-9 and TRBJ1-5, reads DTGVSQNPRHKITKRGQNVTFRCDPISEHNRLYWYRQTLGQGPEFLTYFQNEAQLEKSRLLSDRFSAERPKGSFSTLEIQRTEQGDSAMYLCASSLAAGRFPQPQHFGDGTRLSIL.

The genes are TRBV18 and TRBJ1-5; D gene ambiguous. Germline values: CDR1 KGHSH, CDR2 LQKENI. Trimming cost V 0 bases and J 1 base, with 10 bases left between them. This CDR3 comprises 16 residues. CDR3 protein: CASSPPWTESNQPQHF. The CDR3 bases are TGTGCCAGCTCACCACCGTGGACCGAGAGCAATCAGCCCCAGCATTTT.

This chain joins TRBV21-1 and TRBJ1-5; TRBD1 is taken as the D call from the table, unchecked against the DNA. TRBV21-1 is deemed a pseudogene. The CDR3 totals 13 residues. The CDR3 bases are TGTGCCAGCAGCAAAGCCCAGAATCAGCCCCAGCATTTT. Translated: CASSKAQNQPQHF.

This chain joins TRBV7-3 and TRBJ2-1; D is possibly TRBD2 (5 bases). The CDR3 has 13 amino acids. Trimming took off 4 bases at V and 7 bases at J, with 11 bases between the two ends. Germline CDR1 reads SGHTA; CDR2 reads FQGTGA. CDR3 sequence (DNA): TGTGCCAGCAGCTCCACGGGCGGGAATGAGCAGTTCTTC. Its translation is CASSSTGGNEQFF.

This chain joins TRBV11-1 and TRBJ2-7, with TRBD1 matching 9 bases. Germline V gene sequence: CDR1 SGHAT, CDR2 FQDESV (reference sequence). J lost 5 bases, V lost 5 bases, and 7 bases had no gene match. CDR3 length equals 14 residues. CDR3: CASSKGQGINEQYF. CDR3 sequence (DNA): TGTGCCAGCAGCAAGGGACAGGGTATAAACGAGCAGTACTTC. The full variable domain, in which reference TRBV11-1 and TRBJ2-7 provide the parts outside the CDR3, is EAEVAQSPRYKITEKSQAVAFWCDPISGHATLYWYRQILGQGPELLVQFQDESVVDDSQLPKDRFSAERLKGVDSTLKIQPAELGDSAMYLCASSKGQGINEQYFGPGTRLTVT.

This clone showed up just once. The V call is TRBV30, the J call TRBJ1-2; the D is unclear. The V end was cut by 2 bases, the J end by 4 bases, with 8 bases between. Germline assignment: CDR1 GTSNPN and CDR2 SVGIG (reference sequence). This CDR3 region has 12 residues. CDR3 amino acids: CAWSPGSYGYTF. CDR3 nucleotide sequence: TGTGCCTGGAGTCCGGGAAGCTATGGCTACACCTTC. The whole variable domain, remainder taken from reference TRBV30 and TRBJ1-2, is SQTIHQWPATLVQPVGSPLSLECTVEGTSNPNLYWYRQAAGRGLQLLFYSVGIGQISSEVPQNLSASRPQDRQFILSSKKLLLSDSGFYLCAWSPGSYGYTFGSGTRLTVV.

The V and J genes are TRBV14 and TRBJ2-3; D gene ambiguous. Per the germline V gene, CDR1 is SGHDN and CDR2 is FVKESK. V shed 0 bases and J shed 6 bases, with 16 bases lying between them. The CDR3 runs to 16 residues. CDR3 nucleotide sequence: TGTGCCAGCAGCCAAGAGTCATATAGGGCCGGGGATACGCAGTATTTT. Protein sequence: CASSQESYRAGDTQYF.

CDR3 in DNA: TGCGCCAGCAGCCAAGGGTTGCTAGCGGGGGCGTCTCAAACGCAGTATTTT. Translated: CASSQGLLAGASQTQYF. The chain uses TRBV4-3 and TRBJ2-3; 10 nucleotides match TRBD2. This CDR3 is built from 17 residues. Germline trimming cut 1 base from V and 9 bases from J; bases unmatched to any gene: 13. CDR1 LGHNA and CDR2 YSLEER come from the germline V gene.

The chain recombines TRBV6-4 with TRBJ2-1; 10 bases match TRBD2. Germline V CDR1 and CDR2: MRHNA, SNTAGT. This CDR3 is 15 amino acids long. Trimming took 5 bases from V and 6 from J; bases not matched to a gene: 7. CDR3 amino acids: CASSPAGGAGNEQFF. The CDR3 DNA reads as TGTGCCAGCAGTCCAGCGGGAGGGGCTGGCAATGAGCAGTTCTTC.

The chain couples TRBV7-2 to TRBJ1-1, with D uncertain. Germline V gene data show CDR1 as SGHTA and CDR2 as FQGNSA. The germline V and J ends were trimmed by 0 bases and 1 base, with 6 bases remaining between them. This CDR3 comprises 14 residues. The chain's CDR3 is CASSLAAANTEAFF. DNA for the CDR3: TGTGCCAGCAGCTTAGCGGCAGCGAACACTGAAGCTTTCTTT.

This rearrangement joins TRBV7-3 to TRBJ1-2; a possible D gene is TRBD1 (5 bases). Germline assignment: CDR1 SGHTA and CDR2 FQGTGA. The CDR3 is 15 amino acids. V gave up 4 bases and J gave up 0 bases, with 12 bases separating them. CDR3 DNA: TGTGCCAGCAGCTCCGACAGTTCAGCTAACTATGGCTACACCTTC. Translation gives CASSSDSSANYGYTF.

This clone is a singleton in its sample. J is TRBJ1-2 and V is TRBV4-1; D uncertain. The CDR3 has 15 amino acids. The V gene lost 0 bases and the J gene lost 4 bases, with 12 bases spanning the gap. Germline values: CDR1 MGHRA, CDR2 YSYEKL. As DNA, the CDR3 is TGCGCCAGCAGCCAAGAGGTCTCTAAGGCCTATGGCTACACCTTC. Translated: CASSQEVSKAYGYTF.

The DNA for the CDR3 is TGTGCCAGCAGCTTAAGTCTCGAGGGTTATCTCTACACCTTC. It encodes CASSLSLEGYLYTF. The chain couples TRBV7-2 to TRBJ1-2; D is unresolved. Per germline, CDR1 SGHTA and CDR2 FQGNSA. This CDR3 is built from 14 residues. The ends were cut back, 2 bases at V and 10 bases at J, with 17 bases in the middle.

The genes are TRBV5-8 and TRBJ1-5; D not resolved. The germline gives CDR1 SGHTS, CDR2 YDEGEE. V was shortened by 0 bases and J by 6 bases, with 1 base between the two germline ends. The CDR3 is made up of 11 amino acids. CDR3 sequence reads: CASSLVQPQHF. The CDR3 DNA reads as TGTGCCAGCAGCTTGGTTCAGCCCCAGCATTTT.

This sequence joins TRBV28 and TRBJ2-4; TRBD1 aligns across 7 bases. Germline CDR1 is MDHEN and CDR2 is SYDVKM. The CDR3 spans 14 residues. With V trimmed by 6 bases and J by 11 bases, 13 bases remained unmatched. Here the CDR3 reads CASSQPDRASVQYF. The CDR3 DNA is TGTGCCAGCAGCCAACCCGACAGGGCTTCGGTTCAGTACTTC.

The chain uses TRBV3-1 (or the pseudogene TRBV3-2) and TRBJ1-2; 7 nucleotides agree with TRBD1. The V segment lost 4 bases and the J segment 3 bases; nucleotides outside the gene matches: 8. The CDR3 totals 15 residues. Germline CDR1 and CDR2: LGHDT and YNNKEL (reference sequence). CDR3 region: CASSRQGLPDYGYTF. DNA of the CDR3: TGTGCCAGCAGCCGACAGGGCCTCCCAGACTATGGCTACACCTTC.

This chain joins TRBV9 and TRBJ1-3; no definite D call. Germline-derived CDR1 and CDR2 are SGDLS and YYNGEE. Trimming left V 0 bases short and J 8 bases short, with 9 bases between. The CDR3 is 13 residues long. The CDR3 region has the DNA TGTGCCAGCAGCGTAGGTGGGGTGGACACCATATATTTT. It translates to CASSVGGVDTIYF. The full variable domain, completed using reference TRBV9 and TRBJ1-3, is DSGVTQTPKHLITATGQRVTLRCSPRSGDLSVYWYQQSLDQGLQFLIQYYNGEERAKGNILERFSAQQFPDLHSELNLSSLELGDSALYFCASSVGGVDTIYFGEGSWLTVV.

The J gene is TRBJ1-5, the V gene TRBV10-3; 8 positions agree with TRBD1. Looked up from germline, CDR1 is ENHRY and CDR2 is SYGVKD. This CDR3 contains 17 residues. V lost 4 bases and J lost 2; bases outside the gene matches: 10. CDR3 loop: CAISVQGARMGNQPQHF. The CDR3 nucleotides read TGTGCCATCAGTGTGCAGGGGGCGAGGATGGGCAATCAGCCCCAGCATTTT.

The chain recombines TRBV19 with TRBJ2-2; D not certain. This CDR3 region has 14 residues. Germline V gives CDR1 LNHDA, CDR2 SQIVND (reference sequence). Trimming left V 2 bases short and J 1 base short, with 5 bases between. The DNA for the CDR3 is TGTGCCAGTAGTATAAGCCAGAACACCGGGGAGCTGTTTTTT. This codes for CASSISQNTGELFF.

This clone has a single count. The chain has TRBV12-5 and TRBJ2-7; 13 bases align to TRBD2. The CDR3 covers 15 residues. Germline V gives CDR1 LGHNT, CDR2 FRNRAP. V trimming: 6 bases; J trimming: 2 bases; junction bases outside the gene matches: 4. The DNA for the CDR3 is TGTGCTAGTGGCGCGACTAGCGGGGGGACCTACGAGCAGTACTTC. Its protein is CASGATSGGTYEQYF.

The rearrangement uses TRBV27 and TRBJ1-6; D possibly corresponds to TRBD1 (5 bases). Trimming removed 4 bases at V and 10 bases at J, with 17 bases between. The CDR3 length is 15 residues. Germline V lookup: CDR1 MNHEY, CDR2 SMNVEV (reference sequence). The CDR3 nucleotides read TGTGCCAGCAGTTCGAGTTCAGGGTTGCAATCACCCCTCCACTTT. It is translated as CASSSSSGLQSPLHF.

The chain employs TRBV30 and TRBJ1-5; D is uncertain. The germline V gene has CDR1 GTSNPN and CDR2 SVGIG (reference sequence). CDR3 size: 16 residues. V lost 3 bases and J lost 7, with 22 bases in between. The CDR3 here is CAWRGETGPGPQPQHF. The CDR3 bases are TGTGCCTGGAGAGGCGAAACCGGGCCCGGGCCCCAGCCCCAGCATTTT.

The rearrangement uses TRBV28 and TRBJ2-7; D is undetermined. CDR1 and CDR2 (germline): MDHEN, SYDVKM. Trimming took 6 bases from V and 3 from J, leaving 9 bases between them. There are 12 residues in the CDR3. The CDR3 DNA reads TGTGCCAGCAGGTTGACCGACTACGAGCAGTACTTC. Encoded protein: CASRLTDYEQYF.

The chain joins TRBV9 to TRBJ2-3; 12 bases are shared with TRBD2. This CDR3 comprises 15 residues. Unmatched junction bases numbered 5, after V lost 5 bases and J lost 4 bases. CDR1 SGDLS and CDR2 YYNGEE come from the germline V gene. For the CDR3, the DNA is TGTGCCAGCAGGCCTAGCGGGGGGGCCGCAGATACGCAGTATTTT. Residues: CASRPSGGAADTQYF.

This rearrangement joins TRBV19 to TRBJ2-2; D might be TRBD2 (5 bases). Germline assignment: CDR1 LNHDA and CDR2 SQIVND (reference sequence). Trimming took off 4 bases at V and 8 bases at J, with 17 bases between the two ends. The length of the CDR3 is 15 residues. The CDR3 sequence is CASSRLEGATGELFF. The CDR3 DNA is TGTGCCAGTAGTAGGCTAGAGGGAGCAACGGGGGAGCTGTTTTTT.

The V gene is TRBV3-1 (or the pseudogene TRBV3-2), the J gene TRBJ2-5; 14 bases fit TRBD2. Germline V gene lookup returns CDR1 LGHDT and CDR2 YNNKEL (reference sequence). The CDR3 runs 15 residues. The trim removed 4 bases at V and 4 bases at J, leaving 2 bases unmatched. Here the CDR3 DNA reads TGTGCCAGCAGCCGACTAGCGGGAGGGGGAGAGACCCAGTACTTC. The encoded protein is CASSRLAGGGETQYF.

CDR3 DNA sequence: TGTGCCAGCAGGACAGGGGGCGCGAGTGGCTACACCTTC. Translated: CASRTGGASGYTF. This chain joins TRBV27 and TRBJ1-2, with 10 bases aligning to TRBD1. The CDR3 spans 13 residues. V shed 6 bases and J 7 bases; nucleotides not matched to a gene: 5. Germline V gives CDR1 MNHEY, CDR2 SMNVEV (reference sequence).

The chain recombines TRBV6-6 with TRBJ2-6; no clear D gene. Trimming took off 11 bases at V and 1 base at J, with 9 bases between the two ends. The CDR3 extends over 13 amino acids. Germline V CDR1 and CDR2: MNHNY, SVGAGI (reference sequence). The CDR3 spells CAGSLSGANVLTF. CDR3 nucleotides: TGTGCCGGAAGTCTGTCTGGGGCCAACGTCCTGACTTTC.